The clone carrying this T cell receptor beta chain occurred once. In the original processing: Quantification of nucleated cells was approximated via reference gene primer amplification. TCRdb's copy holds only in-frame clones and misses some; the assay was immunoSEQ multiplex PCR. D and trimming come from the DNA, and the V and J calls and clone size come from that table. Counted here are some 230,000 clones, more than 65% occurring once; the ten biggest clones make up more than 2%. This sample was included in a study of blood T cell repertoires in COVID-19. The overall study: Whether acute or convalescent, the COVID-19 samples came from the United States, Italy and Spain. Sources were T cells, B-cell-depleted T cells, or PBMCs; the material itself was cDNA or gDNA.

V was trimmed by 4 bases and J by 7 bases, leaving 8 bases between them. CDR1 and CDR2 (germline): SGHRS, YFSETQ. The CDR3 is made up of 12 amino acids. The chain couples TRBV5-1 to TRBJ2-2; D gene ambiguous. Material for sequencing was peripheral blood. The TCR originated in a woman aged 55-70 years with acute or convalescent COVID-19. The CDR3 spells CASSEPDGELFF. The CDR3 region has the DNA TGCGCCAGCAGCGAGCCTGACGGGGAGCTGTTTTTT.